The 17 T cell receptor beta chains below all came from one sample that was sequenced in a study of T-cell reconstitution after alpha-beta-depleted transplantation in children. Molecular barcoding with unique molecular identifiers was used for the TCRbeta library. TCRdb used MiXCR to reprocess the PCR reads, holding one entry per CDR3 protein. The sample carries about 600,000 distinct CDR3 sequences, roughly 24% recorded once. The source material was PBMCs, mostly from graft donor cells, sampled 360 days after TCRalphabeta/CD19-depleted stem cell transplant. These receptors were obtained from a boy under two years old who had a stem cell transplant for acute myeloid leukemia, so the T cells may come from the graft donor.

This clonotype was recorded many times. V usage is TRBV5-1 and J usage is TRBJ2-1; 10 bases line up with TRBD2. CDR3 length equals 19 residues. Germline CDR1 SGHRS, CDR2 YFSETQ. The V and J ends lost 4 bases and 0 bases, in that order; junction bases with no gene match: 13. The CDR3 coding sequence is TGCGCCAGCAGCGTCGGACTAGCGGTGTTGACGAGCTCCTACAATGAGCAGTTCTTC. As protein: CASSVGLAVLTSSYNEQFF. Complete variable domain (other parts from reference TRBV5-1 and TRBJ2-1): KAGVTQTPRYLIKTRGQQVTLSCSPISGHRSVSWYQQTPGQGLQFLFEYFSETQRNKGNFPGRFSGRQFSNSRSEMNVSTLELGDSALYLCASSVGLAVLTSSYNEQFFGPGTRLTVL.

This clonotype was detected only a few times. The CDR3 DNA follows: TGTGCCTGGAGTGTAGCCGGAGGGTACGAGCAGTACTTC. Translated, it gives CAWSVAGGYEQYF. This sequence joins TRBV30 and TRBJ2-7; D is possibly TRBD2 (6 bases). V dropped 0 bases and J dropped 4 bases, with 10 bases sitting between them. Germline CDR1 is GTSNPN and CDR2 is SVGIG (reference sequence). The CDR3 covers 13 residues. The complete variable domain, with remaining parts taken from reference TRBV30 and TRBJ2-7, reads SQTIHQWPATLVQPVGSPLSLECTVEGTSNPNLYWYRQAAGRGLQLLFYSVGIGQISSEVPQNLSASRPQDRQFILSSKKLLLSDSGFYLCAWSVAGGYEQYFGPGTRLTVT.

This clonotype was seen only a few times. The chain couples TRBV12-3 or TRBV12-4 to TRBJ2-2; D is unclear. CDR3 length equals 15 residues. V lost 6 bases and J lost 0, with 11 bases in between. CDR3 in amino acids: CASSPSLTNTGELFF. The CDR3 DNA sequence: TGTGCCAGCAGCCCGTCCCTCACGAACACCGGGGAGCTGTTTTTT.

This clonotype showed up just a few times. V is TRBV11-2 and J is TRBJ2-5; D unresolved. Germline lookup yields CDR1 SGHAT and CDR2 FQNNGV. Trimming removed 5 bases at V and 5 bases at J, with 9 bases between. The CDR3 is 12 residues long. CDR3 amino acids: CASSRFGETQYF. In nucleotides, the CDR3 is TGTGCCAGCAGCCGGTTCGGGGAGACCCAGTACTTC.

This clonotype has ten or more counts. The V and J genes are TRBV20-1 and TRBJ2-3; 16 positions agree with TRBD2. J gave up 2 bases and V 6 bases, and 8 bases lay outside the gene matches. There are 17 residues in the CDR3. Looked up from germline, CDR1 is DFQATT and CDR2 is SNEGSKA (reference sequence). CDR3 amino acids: CSARTGLAGGNTDTQYF. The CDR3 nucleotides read TGCAGTGCGAGGACGGGACTAGCGGGGGGGAACACAGATACGCAGTATTTT.

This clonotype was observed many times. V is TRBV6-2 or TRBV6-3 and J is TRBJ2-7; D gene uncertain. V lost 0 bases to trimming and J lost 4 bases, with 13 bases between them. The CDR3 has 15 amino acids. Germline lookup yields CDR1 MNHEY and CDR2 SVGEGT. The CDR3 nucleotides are TGTGCCAGCAGTTACTCGCCAGACTGGGGATACGAGCAGTACTTC. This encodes CASSYSPDWGYEQYF.

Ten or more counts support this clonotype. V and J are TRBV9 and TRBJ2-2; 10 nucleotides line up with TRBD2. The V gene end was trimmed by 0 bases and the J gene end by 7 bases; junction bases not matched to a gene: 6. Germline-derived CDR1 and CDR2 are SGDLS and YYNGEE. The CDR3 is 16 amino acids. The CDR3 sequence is CASSVVSGGAIGELFF. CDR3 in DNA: TGTGCCAGCAGCGTAGTCAGCGGGGGGGCCATCGGGGAGCTGTTTTTT.

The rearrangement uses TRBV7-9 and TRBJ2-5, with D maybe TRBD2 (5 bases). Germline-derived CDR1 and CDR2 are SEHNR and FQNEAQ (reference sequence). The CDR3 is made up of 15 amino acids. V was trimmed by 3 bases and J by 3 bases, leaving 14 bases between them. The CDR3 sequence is CASSLRWTAEETQYF. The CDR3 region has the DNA TGTGCCAGCAGCTTGCGCTGGACTGCTGAAGAGACCCAGTACTTC.

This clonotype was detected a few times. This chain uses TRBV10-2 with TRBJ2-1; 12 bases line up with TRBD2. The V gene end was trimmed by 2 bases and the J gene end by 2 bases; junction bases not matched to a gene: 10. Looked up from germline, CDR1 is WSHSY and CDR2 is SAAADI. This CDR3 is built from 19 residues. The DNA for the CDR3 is TGCGCCAGCAGTGAGAGAGGACTAGCGGGATCATCAACCTACAATGAGCAGTTCTTC. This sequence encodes CASSERGLAGSSTYNEQFF.

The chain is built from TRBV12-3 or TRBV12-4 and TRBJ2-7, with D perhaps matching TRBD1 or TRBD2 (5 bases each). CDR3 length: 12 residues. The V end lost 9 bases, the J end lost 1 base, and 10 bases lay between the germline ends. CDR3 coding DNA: TGTGCCAGTATGAGGGGTTCCTACGAGCAGTACTTC. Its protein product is CASMRGSYEQYF.

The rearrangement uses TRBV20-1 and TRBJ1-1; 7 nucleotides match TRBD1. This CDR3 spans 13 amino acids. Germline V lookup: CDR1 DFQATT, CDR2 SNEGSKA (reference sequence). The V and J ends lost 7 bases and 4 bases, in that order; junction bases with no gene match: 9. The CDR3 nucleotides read TGCAGTGTCGCGAGGCCAGGGGGCACTGAAGCTTTCTTT. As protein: CSVARPGGTEAFF.

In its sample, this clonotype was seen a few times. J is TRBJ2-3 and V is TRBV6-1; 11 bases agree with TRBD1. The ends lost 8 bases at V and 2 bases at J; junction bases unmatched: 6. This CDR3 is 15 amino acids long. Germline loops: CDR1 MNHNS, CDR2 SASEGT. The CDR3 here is CASAGTGGYTDTQYF. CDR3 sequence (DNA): TGTGCCAGCGCAGGGACAGGGGGTTACACAGATACGCAGTATTTT.

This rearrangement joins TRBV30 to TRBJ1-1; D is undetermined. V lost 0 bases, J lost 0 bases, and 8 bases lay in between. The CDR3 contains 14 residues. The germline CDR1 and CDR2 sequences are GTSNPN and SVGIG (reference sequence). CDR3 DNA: TGTGCCTGGAGTGTACGGCCCCTGAACACTGAAGCTTTCTTT. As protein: CAWSVRPLNTEAFF.

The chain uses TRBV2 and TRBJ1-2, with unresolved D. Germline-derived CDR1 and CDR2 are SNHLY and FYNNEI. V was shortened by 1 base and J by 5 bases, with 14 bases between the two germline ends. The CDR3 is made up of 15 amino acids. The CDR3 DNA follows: TGTGCCAGCAGTGAAGTGGCAGCGATACAGTATGGCTACACCTTC. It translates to CASSEVAAIQYGYTF. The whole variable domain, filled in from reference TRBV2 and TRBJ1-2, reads EPEVTQTPSHQVTQMGQEVILRCVPISNHLYFYWYRQILGQKVEFLVSFYNNEISEKSEIFDDQFSVERPDGSNFTLKIRSTKLEDSAMYFCASSEVAAIQYGYTFGSGTRLTVV.

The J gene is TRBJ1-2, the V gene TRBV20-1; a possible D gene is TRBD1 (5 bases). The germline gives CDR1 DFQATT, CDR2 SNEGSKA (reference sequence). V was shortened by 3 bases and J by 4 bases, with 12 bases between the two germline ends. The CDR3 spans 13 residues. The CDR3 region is CSARKDGGYGYTF. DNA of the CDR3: TGCAGTGCTAGGAAAGACGGGGGCTATGGCTACACCTTC.

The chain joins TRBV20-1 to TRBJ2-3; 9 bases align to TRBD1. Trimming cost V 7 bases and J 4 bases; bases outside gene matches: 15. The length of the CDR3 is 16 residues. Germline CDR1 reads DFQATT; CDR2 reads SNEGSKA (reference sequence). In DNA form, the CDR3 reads TGCAGTGTACACACTCCGGGACAGGGTCTTTCAGATACGCAGTATTTT. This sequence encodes CSVHTPGQGLSDTQYF.

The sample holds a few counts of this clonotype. DNA for the CDR3: TGCAGTGCTAGAGCCTTGGGTGGGCCGACCTACGAGCAGTACTTC. Translating it yields CSARALGGPTYEQYF. The rearrangement joins TRBV20-1 to TRBJ2-7; D uncertain. CDR3 length: 15 residues. Per the germline V gene, CDR1 is DFQATT and CDR2 is SNEGSKA (reference sequence). The V end lost 1 base, the J end lost 2 bases, and 15 bases lay between the germline ends.